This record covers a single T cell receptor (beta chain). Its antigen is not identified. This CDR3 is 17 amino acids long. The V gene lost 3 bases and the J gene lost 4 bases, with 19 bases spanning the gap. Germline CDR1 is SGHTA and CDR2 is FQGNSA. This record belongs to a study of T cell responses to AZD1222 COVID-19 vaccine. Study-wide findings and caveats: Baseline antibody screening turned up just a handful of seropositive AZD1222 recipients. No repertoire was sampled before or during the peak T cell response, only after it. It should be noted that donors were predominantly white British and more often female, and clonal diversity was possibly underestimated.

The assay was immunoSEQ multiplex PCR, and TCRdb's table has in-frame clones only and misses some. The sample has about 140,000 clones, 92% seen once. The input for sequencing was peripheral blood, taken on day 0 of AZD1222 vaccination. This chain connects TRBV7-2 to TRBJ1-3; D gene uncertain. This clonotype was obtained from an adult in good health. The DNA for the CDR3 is TGTGCCAGCAGCTTGGTTGTTGCGGGGAAATACGGAAACACCATATATTTT. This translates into CASSLVVAGKYGNTIYF.